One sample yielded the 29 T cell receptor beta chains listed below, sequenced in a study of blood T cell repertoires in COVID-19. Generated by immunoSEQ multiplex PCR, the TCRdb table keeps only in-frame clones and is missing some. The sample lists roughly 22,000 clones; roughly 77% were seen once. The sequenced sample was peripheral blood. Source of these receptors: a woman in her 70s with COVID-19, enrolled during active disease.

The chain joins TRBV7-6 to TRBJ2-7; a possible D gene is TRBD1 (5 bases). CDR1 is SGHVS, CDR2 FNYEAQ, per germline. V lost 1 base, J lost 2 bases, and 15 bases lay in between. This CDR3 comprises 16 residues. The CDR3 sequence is CASSLGWGQGPYEQYF. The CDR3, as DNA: TGTGCCAGCAGCTTAGGGTGGGGTCAGGGCCCCTACGAGCAGTACTTC.

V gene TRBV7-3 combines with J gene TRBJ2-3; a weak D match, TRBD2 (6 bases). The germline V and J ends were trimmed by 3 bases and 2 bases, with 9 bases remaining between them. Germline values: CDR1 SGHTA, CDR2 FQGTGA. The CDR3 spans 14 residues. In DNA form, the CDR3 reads TGTGCCAGCAGCTTCCGGGGGTTCACAGATACGCAGTATTTT. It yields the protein CASSFRGFTDTQYF.

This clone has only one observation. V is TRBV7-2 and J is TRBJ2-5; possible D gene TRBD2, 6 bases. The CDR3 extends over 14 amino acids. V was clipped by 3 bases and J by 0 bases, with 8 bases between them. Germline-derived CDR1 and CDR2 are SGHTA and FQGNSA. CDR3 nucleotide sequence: TGTGCCAGCAGCTTTGGGGGGTACCAAGAGACCCAGTACTTC. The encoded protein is CASSFGGYQETQYF.

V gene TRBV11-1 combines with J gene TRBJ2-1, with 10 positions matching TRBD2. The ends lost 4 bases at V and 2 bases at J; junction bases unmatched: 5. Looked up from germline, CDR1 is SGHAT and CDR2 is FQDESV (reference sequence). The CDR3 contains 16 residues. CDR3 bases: TGTGCCAGCAGCTCCCTTAGCGGGAGGACCTACAATGAGCAGTTCTTC. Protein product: CASSSLSGRTYNEQFF.

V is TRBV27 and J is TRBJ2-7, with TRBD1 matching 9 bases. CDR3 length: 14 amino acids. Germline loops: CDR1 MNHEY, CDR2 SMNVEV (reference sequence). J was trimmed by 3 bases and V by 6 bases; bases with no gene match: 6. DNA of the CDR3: TGTGCCAGCAGACCCACAGGGGGCAGCTACGAGCAGTACGTC. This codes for CASRPTGGSYEQYV.

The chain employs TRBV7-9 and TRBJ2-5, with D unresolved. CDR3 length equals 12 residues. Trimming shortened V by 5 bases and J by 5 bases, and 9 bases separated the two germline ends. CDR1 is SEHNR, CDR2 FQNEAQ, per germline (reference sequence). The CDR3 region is CASSRGRETQYF. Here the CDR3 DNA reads TGTGCCAGCAGCCGAGGAAGGGAGACCCAGTACTTC.

The CDR3: CASSDGTRQETQYF. The CDR3 nucleotides read TGCGCCAGCAGCGATGGGACACGGCAAGAGACCCAGTACTTC. The chain carries TRBV5-1 and TRBJ2-5, with D perhaps TRBD1 (6 bases). This CDR3 comprises 14 residues. V was cut by 4 bases and J by 2 bases, with 12 bases left in between. Germline V CDR1 and CDR2: SGHRS, YFSETQ.

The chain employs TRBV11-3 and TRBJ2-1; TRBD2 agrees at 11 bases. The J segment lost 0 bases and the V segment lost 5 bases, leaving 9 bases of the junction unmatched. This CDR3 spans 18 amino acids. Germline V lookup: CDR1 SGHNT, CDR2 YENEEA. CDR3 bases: TGTGCCAGCAGCCCACCGGTAGCGGGAGGGAGCTCCTACAATGAGCAGTTCTTC. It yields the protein CASSPPVAGGSSYNEQFF.

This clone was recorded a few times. The CDR3 nucleotides read TGCGCCAGCAGCGCGGACAGGGTGAACACTGAAGCTTTCTTT. As protein: CASSADRVNTEAFF. This chain joins TRBV5-1 and TRBJ1-1; 8 bases match TRBD1. V was pared by 4 bases and J by 0 bases, with 2 bases of the junction left unmatched. The germline V gene encodes CDR1 SGHRS and CDR2 YFSETQ. This CDR3 is 14 amino acids long. The entire variable domain, with the rest obtained from reference TRBV5-1 and TRBJ1-1, is as follows: KAGVTQTPRYLIKTRGQQVTLSCSPISGHRSVSWYQQTPGQGLQFLFEYFSETQRNKGNFPGRFSGRQFSNSRSEMNVSTLELGDSALYLCASSADRVNTEAFFGQGTRLTVV.

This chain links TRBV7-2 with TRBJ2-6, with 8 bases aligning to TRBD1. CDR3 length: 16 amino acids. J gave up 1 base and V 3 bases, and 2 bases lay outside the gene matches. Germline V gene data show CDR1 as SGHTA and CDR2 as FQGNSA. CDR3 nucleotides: TGTGCCAGCAGCTTTCGGACAGGGTCTGGGGCCAACGTCCTGACTTTC. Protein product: CASSFRTGSGANVLTF.

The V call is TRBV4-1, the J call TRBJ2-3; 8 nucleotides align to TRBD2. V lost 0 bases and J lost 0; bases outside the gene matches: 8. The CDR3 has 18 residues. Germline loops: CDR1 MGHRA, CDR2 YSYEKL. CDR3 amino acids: CASSQEETAGVSTDTQYF. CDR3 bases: TGCGCCAGCAGCCAAGAAGAGACAGCGGGGGTTAGCACAGATACGCAGTATTTT.

CDR3 nucleotides: TGTGCCAGCAGGCGGTACACAGATACGCAGTATTTT. This translates into CASRRYTDTQYF. The genes are TRBV7-8 and TRBJ2-3; D not resolved. The V end lost 6 bases, the J end lost 2 bases, and 6 bases lay between the germline ends. CDR1 and CDR2 from the germline V gene are SGHVS and FQNEAQ. The CDR3 is 12 amino acids.

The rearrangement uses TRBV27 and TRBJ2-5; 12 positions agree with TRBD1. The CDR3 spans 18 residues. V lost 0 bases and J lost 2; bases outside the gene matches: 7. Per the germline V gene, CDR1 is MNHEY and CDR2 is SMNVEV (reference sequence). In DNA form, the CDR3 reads TGTGCCAGCAGTTTATCGAGTCCGGGACAGGGGGCTCAAGAGACCCAGTACTTC. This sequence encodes CASSLSSPGQGAQETQYF.

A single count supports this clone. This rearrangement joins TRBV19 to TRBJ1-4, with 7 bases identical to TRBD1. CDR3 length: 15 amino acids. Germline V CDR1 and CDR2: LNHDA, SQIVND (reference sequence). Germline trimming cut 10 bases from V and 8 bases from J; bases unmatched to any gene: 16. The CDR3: CATKPGGDRGEKLFF. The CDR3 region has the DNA TGTGCCACCAAGCCCGGGGGGGACAGAGGGGAAAAACTGTTTTTT.

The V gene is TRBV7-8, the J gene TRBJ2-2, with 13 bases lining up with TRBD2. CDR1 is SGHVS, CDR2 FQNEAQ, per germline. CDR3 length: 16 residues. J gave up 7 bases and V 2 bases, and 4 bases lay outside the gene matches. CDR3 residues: CASSLTSGRVDGELFF. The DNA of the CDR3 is TGTGCCAGCAGCTTAACTAGCGGGAGGGTTGACGGGGAGCTGTTTTTT. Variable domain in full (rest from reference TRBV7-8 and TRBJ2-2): GAGVSQSPRYKVAKRGQDVALRCDPISGHVSLFWYQQALGQGPEFLTYFQNEAQLDKSGLPSDRFFAERPEGSVSTLKIQRTQQEDSAVYLCASSLTSGRVDGELFFGEGSRLTVL.

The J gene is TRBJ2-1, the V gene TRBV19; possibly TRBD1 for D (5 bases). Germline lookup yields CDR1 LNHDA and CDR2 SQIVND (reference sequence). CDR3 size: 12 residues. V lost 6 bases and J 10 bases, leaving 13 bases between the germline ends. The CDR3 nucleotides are TGTGCCAGTAGCTCGACAGAATACGAGCAGTTCTTC. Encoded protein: CASSSTEYEQFF. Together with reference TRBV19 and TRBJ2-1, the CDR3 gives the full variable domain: DGGITQSPKYLFRKEGQNVTLSCEQNLNHDAMYWYRQDPGQGLRLIYYSQIVNDFQKGDIAEGYSVSREKKESFPLTVTSAQKNPTAFYLCASSSTEYEQFFGPGTRLTVL.

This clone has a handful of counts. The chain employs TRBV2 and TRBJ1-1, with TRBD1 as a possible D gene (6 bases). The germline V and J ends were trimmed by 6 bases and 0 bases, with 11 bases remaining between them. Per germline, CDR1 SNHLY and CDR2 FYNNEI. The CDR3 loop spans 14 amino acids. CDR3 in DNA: TGTGCCAGCAGCCGGGACACCATGAACACTGAAGCTTTCTTT. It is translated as CASSRDTMNTEAFF.

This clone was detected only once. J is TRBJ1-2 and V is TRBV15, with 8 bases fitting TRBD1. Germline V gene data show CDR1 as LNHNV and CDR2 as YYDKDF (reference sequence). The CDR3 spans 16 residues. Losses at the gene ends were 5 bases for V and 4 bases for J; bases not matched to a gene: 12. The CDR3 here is CATSSSWTGRFYGYTF. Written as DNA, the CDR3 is TGTGCCACCAGCTCCTCCTGGACAGGGAGGTTCTATGGCTACACCTTC.

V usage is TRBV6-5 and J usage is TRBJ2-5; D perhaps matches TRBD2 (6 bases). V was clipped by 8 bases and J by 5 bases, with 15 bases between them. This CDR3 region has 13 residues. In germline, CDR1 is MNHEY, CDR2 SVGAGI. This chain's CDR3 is CASQAAGTETQYF. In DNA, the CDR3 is TGTGCCAGCCAAGCGGCGGGGACGGAGACCCAGTACTTC.

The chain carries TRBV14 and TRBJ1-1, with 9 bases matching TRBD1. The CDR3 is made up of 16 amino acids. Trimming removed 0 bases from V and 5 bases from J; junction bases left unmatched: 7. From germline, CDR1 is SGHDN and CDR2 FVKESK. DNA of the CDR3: TGTGCCAGCAGCCAAGAACAGGGGGCACGGGTAACTGAAGCTTTCTTT. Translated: CASSQEQGARVTEAFF.

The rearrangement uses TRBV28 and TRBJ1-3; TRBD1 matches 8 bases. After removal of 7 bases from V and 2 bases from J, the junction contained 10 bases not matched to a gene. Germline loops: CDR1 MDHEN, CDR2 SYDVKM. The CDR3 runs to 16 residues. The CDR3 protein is CASTVLAGGTGNTIYF. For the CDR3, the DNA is TGTGCCAGCACTGTACTGGCAGGGGGCACTGGAAACACCATATATTTT.

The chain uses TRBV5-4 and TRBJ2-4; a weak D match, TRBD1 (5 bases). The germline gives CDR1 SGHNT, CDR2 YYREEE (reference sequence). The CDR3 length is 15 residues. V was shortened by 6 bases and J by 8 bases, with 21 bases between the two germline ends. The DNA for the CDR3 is TGTGCCAGCACCCCCGGTCCAGGGCGGTCGGACATTCAGTACTTC. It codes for CASTPGPGRSDIQYF.

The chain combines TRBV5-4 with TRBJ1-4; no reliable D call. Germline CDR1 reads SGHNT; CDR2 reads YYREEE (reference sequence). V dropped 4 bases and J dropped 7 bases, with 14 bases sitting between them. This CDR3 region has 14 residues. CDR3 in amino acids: CASSDDSGSEKLFF. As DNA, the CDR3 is TGTGCCAGCAGCGATGATTCGGGTAGTGAAAAACTGTTTTTT.

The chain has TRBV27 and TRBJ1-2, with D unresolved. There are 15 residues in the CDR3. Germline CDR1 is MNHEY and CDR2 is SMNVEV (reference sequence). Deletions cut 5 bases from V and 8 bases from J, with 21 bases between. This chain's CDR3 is CASSPILGSYRGYTF. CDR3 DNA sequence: TGTGCCAGCAGTCCTATACTGGGTAGCTATCGAGGCTACACCTTC.

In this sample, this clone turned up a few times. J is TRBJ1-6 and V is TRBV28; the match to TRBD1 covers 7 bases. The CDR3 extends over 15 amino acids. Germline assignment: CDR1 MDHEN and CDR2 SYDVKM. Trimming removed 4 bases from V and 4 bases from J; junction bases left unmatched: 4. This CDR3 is CASSSTGRYNSPLHF. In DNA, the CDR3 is TGTGCCAGCAGTTCGACAGGGAGATATAATTCACCCCTCCACTTT. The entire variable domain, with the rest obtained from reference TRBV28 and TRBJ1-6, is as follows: DVKVTQSSRYLVKRTGEKVFLECVQDMDHENMFWYRQDPGLGLRLIYFSYDVKMKEKGDIPEGYSVSREKKERFSLILESASTNQTSMYLCASSSTGRYNSPLHFGNGTRLTVT.

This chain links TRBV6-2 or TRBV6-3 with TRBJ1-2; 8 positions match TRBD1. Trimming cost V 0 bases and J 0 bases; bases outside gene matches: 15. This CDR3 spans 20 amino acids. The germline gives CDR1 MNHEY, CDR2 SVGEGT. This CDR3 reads CASSYSMQGAGKVTNYGYTF. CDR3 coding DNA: TGTGCCAGCAGTTACTCGATGCAGGGGGCCGGGAAGGTTACTAACTATGGCTACACCTTC.

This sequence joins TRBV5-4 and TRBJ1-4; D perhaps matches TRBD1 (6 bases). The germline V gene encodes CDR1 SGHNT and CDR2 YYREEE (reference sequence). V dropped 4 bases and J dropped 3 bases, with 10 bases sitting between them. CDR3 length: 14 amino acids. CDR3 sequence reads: CASSPDRSNEKLFF. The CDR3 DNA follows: TGTGCCAGCAGCCCAGACAGGTCTAATGAAAAACTGTTTTTT. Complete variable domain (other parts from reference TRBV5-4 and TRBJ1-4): ETGVTQSPTHLIKTRGQQVTLRCSSQSGHNTVSWYQQALGQGPQFIFQYYREEENGRGNFPPRFSGLQFPNYSSELNVNALELDDSALYLCASSPDRSNEKLFFGSGTQLSVL.

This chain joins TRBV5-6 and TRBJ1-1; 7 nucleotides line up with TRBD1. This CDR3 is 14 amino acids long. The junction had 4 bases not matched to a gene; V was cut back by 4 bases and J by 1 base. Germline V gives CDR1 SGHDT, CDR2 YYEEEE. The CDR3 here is CASSPWDRNTEAFF. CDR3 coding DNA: TGTGCCAGCAGCCCATGGGACAGGAACACTGAAGCTTTCTTT.

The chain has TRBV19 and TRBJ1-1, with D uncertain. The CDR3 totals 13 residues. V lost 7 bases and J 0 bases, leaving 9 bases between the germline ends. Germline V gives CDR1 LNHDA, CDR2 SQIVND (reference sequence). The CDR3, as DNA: TGTGCCAGTATGGCAACAGTGAACACTGAAGCTTTCTTT. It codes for CASMATVNTEAFF.